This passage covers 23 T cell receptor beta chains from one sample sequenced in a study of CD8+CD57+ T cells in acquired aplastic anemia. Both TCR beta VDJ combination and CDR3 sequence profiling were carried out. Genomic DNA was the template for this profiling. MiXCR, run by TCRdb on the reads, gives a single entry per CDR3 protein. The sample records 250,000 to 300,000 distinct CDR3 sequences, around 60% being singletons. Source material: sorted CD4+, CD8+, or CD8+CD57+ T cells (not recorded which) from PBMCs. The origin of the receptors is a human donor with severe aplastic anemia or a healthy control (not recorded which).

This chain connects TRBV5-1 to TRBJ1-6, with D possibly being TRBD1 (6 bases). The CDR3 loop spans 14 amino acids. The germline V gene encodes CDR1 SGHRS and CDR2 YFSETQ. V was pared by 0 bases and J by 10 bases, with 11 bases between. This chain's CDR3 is CASSLEGDDSPLHF. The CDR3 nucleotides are TGCGCCAGCAGCTTGGAGGGGGACGACTCACCCCTCCACTTT.

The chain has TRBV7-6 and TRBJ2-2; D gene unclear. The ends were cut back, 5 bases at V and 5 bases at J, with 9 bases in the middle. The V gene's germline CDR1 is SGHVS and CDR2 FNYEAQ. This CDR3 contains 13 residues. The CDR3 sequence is CASSQTLTGELFF. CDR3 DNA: TGTGCCAGCAGCCAGACCTTGACCGGGGAGCTGTTTTTT.

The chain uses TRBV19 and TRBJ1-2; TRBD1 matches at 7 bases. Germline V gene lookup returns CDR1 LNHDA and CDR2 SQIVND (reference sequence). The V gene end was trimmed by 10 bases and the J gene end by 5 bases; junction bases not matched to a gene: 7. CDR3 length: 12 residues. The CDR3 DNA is TGTGCCACTACGACAGGGAGTTATGGCTACACCTTC. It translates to CATTTGSYGYTF.

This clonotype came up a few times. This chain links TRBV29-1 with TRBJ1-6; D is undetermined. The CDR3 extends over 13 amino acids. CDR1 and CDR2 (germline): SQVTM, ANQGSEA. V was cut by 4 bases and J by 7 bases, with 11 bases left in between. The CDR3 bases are TGCAGCGTTGCTTTCACGGTAAATTCACCCCTCCACTTT. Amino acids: CSVAFTVNSPLHF.

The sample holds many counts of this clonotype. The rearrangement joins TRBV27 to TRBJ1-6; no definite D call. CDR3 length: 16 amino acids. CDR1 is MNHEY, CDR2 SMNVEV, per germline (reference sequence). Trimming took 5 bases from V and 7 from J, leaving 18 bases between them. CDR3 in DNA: TGTGCCAGCAGTCCCCGAACATTTGCTTCCAATTCACCCCTCCACTTT. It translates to CASSPRTFASNSPLHF.

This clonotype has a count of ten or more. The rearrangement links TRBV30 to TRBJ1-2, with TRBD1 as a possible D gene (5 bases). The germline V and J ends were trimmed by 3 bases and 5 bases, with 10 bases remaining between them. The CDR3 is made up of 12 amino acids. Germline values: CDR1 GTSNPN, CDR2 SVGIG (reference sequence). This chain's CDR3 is CAWSAKGYGYTF. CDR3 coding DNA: TGTGCCTGGAGCGCCAAGGGGTATGGCTACACCTTC.

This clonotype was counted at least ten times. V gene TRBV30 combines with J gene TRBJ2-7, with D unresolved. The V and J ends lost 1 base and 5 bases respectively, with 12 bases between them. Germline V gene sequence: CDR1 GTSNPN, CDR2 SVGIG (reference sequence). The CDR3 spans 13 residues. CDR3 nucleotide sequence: TGTGCCTGGAGTGAAGGGTACGTGGACGAGCAGTACTTC. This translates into CAWSEGYVDEQYF.

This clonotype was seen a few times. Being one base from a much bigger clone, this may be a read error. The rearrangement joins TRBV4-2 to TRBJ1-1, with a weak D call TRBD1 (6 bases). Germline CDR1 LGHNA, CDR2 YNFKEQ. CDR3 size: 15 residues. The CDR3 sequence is CAGSQAPTGNTEAFF. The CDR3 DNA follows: TGTGCCGGCAGCCAAGCCCCGACAGGGAACACTGAAGCTTTCTTT.

CDR3 nucleotides: TGTGCCAGCAGTGAAGAAGACACTACTGAAGCTTTCTTT. Amino acids: CASSEEDTTEAFF. V is TRBV2 and J is TRBJ1-1; D unclear. Germline V CDR1 and CDR2: SNHLY, FYNNEI. Trimming stripped 1 base from V and 5 bases from J, with 8 bases between. This CDR3 has 13 residues. Full variable domain (outside the CDR3, taken from reference TRBV2 and TRBJ1-1): EPEVTQTPSHQVTQMGQEVILRCVPISNHLYFYWYRQILGQKVEFLVSFYNNEISEKSEIFDDQFSVERPDGSNFTLKIRSTKLEDSAMYFCASSEEDTTEAFFGQGTRLTVV.

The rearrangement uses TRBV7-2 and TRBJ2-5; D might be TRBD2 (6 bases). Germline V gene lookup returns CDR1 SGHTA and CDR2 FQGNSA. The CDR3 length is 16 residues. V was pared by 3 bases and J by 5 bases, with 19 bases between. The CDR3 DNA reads TGTGCCAGCAGCTTTACATCCGGGAGTGGGGGGGAGACCCAGTACTTC. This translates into CASSFTSGSGGETQYF.

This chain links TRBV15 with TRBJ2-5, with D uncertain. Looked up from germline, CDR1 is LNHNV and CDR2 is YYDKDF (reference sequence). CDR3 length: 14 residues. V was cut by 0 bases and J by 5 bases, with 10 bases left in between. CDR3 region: CATSRDGPFETQYF. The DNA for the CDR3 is TGTGCCACCAGCAGAGATGGGCCGTTCGAGACCCAGTACTTC.

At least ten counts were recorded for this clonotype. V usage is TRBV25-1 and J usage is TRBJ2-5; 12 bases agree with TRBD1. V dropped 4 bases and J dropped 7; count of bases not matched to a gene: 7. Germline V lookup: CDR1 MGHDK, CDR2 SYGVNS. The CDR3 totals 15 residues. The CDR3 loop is CASSAGTGGAGTQYF. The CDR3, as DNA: TGTGCCAGCAGTGCAGGGACAGGGGGCGCGGGGACCCAGTACTTC.

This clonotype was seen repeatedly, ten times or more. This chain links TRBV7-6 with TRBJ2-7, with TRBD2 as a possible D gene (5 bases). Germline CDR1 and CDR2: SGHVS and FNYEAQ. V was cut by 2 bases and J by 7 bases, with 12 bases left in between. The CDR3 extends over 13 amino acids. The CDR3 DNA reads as TGTGCCAGCAGCTTACTCCGGGATCCAGAGCAGTACTTC. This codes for CASSLLRDPEQYF.

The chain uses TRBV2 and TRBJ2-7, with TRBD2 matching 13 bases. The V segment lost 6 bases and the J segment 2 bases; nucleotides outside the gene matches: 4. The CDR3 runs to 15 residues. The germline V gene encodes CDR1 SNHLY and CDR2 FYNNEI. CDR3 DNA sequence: TGTGCCAGCAGCACAACTAGCGGGGGGGCCTACGAGCAGTACTTC. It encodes CASSTTSGGAYEQYF.

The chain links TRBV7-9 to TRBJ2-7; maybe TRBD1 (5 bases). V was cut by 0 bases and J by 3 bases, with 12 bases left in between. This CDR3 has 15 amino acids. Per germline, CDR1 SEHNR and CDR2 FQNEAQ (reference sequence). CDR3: CASSLAEDRIYEQYF. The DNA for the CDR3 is TGTGCCAGCAGCTTAGCCGAAGACAGAATCTACGAGCAGTACTTC.

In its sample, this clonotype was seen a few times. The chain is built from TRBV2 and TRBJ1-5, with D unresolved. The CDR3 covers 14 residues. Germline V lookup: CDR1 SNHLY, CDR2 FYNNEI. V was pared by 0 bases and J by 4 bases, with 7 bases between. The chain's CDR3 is CASSEAWANQPQHF. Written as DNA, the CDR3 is TGTGCCAGCAGTGAAGCATGGGCTAATCAGCCCCAGCATTTT.

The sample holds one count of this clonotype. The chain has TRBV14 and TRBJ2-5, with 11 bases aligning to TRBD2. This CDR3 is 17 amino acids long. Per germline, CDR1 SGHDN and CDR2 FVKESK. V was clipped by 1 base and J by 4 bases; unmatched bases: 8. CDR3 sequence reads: CASSQAELAGEGETQYF. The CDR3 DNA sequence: TGTGCCAGCAGCCAAGCGGAACTAGCGGGGGAAGGAGAGACCCAGTACTTC. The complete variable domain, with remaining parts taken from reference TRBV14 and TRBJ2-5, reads EAGVTQFPSHSVIEKGQTVTLRCDPISGHDNLYWYRRVMGKEIKFLLHFVKESKQDESGMPNNRFLAERTGGTYSTLKVQPAELEDSGVYFCASSQAELAGEGETQYFGPGTRLLVL.

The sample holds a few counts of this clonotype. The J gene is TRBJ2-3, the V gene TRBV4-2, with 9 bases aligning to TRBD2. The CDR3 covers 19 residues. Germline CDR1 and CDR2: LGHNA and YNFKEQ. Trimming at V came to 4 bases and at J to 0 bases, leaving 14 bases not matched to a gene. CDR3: CASSLTRLAGTSSTDTQYF. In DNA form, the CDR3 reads TGTGCCAGCAGCCTCACGAGGCTAGCGGGGACCTCTAGCACAGATACGCAGTATTTT.

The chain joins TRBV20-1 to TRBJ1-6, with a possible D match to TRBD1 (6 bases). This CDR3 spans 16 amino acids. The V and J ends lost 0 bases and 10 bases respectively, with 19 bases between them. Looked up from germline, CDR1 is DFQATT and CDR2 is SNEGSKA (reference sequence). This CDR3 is CSARDRGGRLGSPLHF. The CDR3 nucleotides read TGCAGTGCTAGAGATAGGGGGGGAAGGTTAGGATCACCCCTCCACTTT.

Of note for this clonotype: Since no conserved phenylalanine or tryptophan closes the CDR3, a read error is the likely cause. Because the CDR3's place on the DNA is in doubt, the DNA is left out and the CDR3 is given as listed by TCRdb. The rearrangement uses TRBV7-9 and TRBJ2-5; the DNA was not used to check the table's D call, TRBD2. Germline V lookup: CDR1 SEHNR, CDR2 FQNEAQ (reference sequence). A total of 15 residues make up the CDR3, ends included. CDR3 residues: CASSLARVEGYTFGS.

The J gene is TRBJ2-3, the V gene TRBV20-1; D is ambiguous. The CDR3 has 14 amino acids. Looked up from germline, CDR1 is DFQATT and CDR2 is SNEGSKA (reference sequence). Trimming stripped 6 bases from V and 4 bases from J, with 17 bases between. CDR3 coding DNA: TGCAGTGCCCGACCCGGCCAGGCGGCAGATACGCAGTATTTT. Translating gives CSARPGQAADTQYF.

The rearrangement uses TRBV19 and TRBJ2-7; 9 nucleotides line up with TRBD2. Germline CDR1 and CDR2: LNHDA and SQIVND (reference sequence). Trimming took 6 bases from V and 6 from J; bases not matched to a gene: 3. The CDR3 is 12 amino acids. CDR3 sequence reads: CASRREGGEQYF. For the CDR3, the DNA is TGTGCCAGTAGGCGGGAGGGTGGCGAGCAGTACTTC.

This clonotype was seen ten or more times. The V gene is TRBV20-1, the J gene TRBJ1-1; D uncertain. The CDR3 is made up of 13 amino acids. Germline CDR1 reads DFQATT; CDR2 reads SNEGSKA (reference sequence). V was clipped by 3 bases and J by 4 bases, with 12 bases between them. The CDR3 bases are TGCAGTGCTAGGGTCGACCCGAGCACTGAAGCTTTCTTT. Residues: CSARVDPSTEAFF.